One and the same sample provided the 4 T cell receptor beta chains below, sequenced in a study of CD8+ T cells in alopecia areata. cDNA prepared by RNA extraction and subsequent reverse transcription served as the template for sequencing. Sequencing used immunoSEQ multiplex PCR; TCRdb keeps in-frame clones, though not all of them. The sample lists approximately 280,000 clones; 58% were seen once. The treatment was: oral pan-JAK inhibitor, 5-10 mg twice daily. Sequences were derived from CD4+ T cells sorted from blood, sampled at week 24, from a patient treated with tofacitinib. These receptors were obtained from a human donor with alopecia areata.

The V gene is TRBV29-1, the J gene TRBJ1-4, with D uncertain. Germline V gives CDR1 SQVTM, CDR2 ANQGSEA. The V and J ends lost 5 bases and 0 bases respectively, with 4 bases between them. The CDR3 consists of 12 residues. Here the CDR3 reads CSVYATNEKLFF. CDR3 coding DNA: TGCAGCGTTTATGCAACTAATGAAAAACTGTTTTTT.

This rearrangement joins TRBV9 to TRBJ2-5; no clear D gene. Trimming stripped 0 bases from V and 2 bases from J, with 11 bases between. The germline CDR1 and CDR2 sequences are SGDLS and YYNGEE. The CDR3 sequence is 15 residues long. CDR3 protein: CASSVDVARQETQYF. CDR3 sequence (DNA): TGTGCCAGCAGCGTAGATGTGGCTAGGCAAGAGACCCAGTACTTC.

This clone was seen a few times. V is TRBV19 and J is TRBJ1-1; D unresolved. Germline V gene lookup returns CDR1 LNHDA and CDR2 SQIVND (reference sequence). Trimming took off 4 bases at V and 2 bases at J, with 8 bases between the two ends. The CDR3 length is 13 residues. The CDR3 loop is CASSSGPNTEAFF. In DNA, the CDR3 is TGTGCCAGTAGTAGCGGGCCCAACACTGAAGCTTTCTTT.

This clone was observed a handful of times. The chain carries TRBV2 and TRBJ1-2; tentative D call: TRBD1 (5 bases). Germline lookup yields CDR1 SNHLY and CDR2 FYNNEI. V was trimmed by 7 bases and J by 5 bases, leaving 17 bases between them. The CDR3 covers 14 residues. The CDR3 spells CASTITAGRYGYTF. In nucleotides, the CDR3 is TGTGCCAGCACCATAACCGCAGGGAGGTATGGCTACACCTTC.